The clone carrying this T cell receptor (beta chain) was counted at least ten times. Its antigen is still unknown. The source of the sample is a study of early T cells in non-severe SARS-CoV-2 infection. As for the study in general: It was bulk RNA from unsorted whole blood that was sequenced, and the chains were unpaired.

Tagging with unique molecular identifiers was applied to individual cDNA molecules. TCRdb called the 5' RACE reads again in MiXCR, with one record for every CDR3 protein. Among 20,000 to 25,000 distinct CDR3 sequences listed, around 5% were seen once. The CDR3 has 14 residues. CDR1 and CDR2 (germline): DFQATT, SNEGSKA (reference sequence). Trimming stripped 2 bases from V and 3 bases from J, with 11 bases between. Study-wide results and caveats: Private and CD4 specificities were missed by VDJdb matching, which favored anti-spike CD8 responses.

The clonotype originates from an adult who was a healthcare worker with PCR-confirmed SARS-CoV-2 infection or an uninfected control (not recorded which). The sequenced sample consisted of whole blood. The rearrangement uses TRBV20-1 and TRBJ2-1; D is possibly TRBD2 (6 bases). The CDR3 protein is CSARYWRDYNEQFF. The CDR3 DNA reads TGCAGTGCTAGATATTGGCGGGACTACAATGAGCAGTTCTTC.